What follows are 5 T cell receptor beta chains derived from one specimen sequenced in a study of OX40 agonist ivuxolimab in advanced cancers. Assay used: immunoSEQ multiplex PCR; TCRdb lists only in-frame clones, some missing. The sample lists over 20,000 clones; approximately 91% were seen once. The specimen comprised CD4+ or CD8+ T cells sorted from blood, sampled in a trial of the OX40 agonist ivuxolimab. The receptors come from an adult with an advanced solid tumor such as melanoma, head and neck, liver or kidney cancer.

Comments on this clone: The junction differs from germline at one of its ends, possibly a read error. The chain employs TRBV25-1 and TRBJ2-2; D gene unclear. The CDR3 consists of 11 residues. Per germline, CDR1 MGHDK and CDR2 SYGVNS. The CDR3, as DNA: TGTGCCAGCGGTGACACCGGGGAGCTGTTTTTT. It is translated as CASGDTGELFF.

V gene TRBV9 combines with J gene TRBJ2-1; TRBD2 aligns across 7 bases. The CDR3 has 16 residues. V dropped 7 bases and J dropped 5; count of bases not matched to a gene: 15. CDR1 is SGDLS and CDR2 is YYNGEE in the germline V gene. This CDR3 is CASSTWGGSLNNEQFF. The DNA for the CDR3 is TGTGCCAGCTCGACGTGGGGCGGGAGCTTGAACAATGAGCAGTTCTTC.

This chain uses TRBV6-1 with TRBJ2-1; D ambiguous. The CDR3 length is 13 residues. The germline V gene has CDR1 MNHNS and CDR2 SASEGT. V lost 4 bases to trimming and J lost 6 bases, with 10 bases between them. The CDR3 coding sequence is TGTGCCAGCAGTGTAGAAAAAGTCAATGAGCAGTTCTTC. Encoded protein: CASSVEKVNEQFF.

In this sample, this clone turned up once. The chain is built from TRBV21-1 and TRBJ2-7; the table names TRBD1, a call not compared with the DNA. TRBV21-1 is an annotated pseudogene. This CDR3 spans 15 amino acids. The CDR3 here is CASSTSPGAHYEQYF. The CDR3 coding sequence is TGTGCCAGCAGCACCTCGCCAGGGGCCCACTACGAGCAGTACTTC.

Only one count was recorded for this clone. The rearrangement uses TRBV30 and TRBJ2-7, with 8 bases matching TRBD1. The V gene's germline CDR1 is GTSNPN and CDR2 SVGIG (reference sequence). The junction had 5 bases not matched to a gene; V was cut back by 6 bases and J by 4 bases. This CDR3 has 12 residues. CDR3 protein: CACDRGLYEQYF. The CDR3 DNA follows: TGTGCCTGTGACAGGGGACTTTACGAGCAGTACTTC.